A few counts support the clone carrying this TCR beta chain. Its matching antigen is unknown. 60 Vbeta and 13 Jbeta primers were used in PCR. The protocol was immunoSEQ multiplex PCR, while the TCRdb copy is restricted to in-frame clones and leaves out a portion. The data hold roughly 170,000 clones, with under 90% observed a single time. The sample belongs to a study of cytomegalovirus exposure and HLA in healthy donors. Study findings and constraints: The HLA-A and HLA-B alleles of most subjects were reportedly predicted accurately from TCR beta sequences. A later analysis reportedly found that, within productive TCRs, an Asian-associated ancestry cluster had fewer N-insertions than the mean observed across the 666 donors. Most TCR sequences were uncommon, yet certain public TCRs appeared in many donors.

What was sequenced was PBMCs. The sequence was obtained from a man between 18 and 35 years old in good health and CMV-seronegative.

The CDR3 nucleotides read TGTGCCAGCAGTTACGGGAGGGGACAGGGTAATGAAAAACTGTTTTTT. Protein product: CASSYGRGQGNEKLFF. The chain recombines TRBV6-5 with TRBJ1-4; 9 nucleotides agree with TRBD1. This CDR3 has 16 residues. Trimming cost V 2 bases and J 4 bases; bases outside gene matches: 5. Germline CDR1 reads MNHEY; CDR2 reads SVGAGI.